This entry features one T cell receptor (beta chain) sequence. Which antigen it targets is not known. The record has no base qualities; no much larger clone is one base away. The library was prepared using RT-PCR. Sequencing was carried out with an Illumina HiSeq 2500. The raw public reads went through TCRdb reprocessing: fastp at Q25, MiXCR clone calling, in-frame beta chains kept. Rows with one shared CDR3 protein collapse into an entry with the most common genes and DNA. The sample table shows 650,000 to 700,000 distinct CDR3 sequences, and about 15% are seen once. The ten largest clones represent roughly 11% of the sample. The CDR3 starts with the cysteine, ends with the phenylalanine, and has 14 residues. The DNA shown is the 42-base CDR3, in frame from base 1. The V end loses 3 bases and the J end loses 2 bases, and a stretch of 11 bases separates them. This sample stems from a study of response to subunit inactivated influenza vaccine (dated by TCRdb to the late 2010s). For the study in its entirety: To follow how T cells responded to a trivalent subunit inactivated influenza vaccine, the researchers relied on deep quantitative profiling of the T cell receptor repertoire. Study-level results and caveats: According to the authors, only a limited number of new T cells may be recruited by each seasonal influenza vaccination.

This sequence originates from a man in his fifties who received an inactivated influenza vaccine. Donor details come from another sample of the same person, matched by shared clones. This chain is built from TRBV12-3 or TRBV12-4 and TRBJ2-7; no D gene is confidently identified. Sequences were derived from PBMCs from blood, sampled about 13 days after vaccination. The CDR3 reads CASSFKRSPYEQYF. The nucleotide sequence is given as TGTGCCAGCAGTTTCAAGCGTAGTCCCTACGAGCAGTACTTC.